This is a list of T cell receptor beta chains from one sample in a study of blood T cells in healthy people across ages. TCRdb reprocessed the 5' RACE reads with MiXCR, giving one entry per CDR3 protein. The table shows about 630,000 distinct CDR3 sequences, with roughly 20% occurring only once. Sequenced input: blood. These TCRs come from a man aged 70-80 years in good health. Each CDR3 is given with its conserved first and last residue. The size of a clone is reported for some rows only, either as once, few or many, or as a class for expanded clones.

J	size	V	CDR3
TRBJ1-5	NA	TRBV6-5	CASSYSIGANQPQHF
TRBJ2-5	few	TRBV20-1	CSARVKQETQYF
TRBJ2-7	few	TRBV10-3	CATEDSSYEQYF
TRBJ2-1	many	TRBV19	CATLDLQGNEQFF
TRBJ2-1	few	TRBV11-2	CASSPPKGQNNEQFF
TRBJ2-4	few	TRBV6-1	CASGTTGDIQYF
TRBJ2-7	NA	TRBV7-7	CASSFVSGGRYEQYF
TRBJ2-1	NA	TRBV20-1	CSARGLGSGSQSSYNEQFF
TRBJ1-2	few	TRBV12-3/TRBV12-4	CASSLVQKDGYTF
TRBJ2-5	few	TRBV7-8	CASSLARTVQETQYF
TRBJ2-1	NA	TRBV6-1	CASSEVLDNEQFF
TRBJ2-5	NA	TRBV6-2/TRBV6-3	CASSYTGGRETQYF
TRBJ2-3	NA	TRBV28	CASSLSQTDTQYF
TRBJ2-1	NA	TRBV20-1	CSASQLPGLSRNEQFF
TRBJ1-1	few	TRBV7-9	CASSSPDSTEAFF
TRBJ2-1	NA	TRBV5-4	CASSFGSRGSYNEQFF
TRBJ2-5	few	TRBV9	CASSVLSVQETQYF
TRBJ1-1	few	TRBV7-3	CASSRDLDTEAFF
TRBJ2-5	many	TRBV10-2	CASSYGQGSLQETQYF
TRBJ2-5	NA	TRBV6-5	CASSYSPPGLVIQETQYF
TRBJ2-1	NA	TRBV7-2	CASSRDYPSYNEQFF
TRBJ2-2	few	TRBV2	CASSFSSYTGELFF
TRBJ2-3	NA	TRBV28	CASSSGDRDDTQYF
TRBJ2-3	few	TRBV10-3	CAIRGGWEPTDTQYF
TRBJ2-7	NA	TRBV7-6	CASSRGGAEQYF
TRBJ2-1	NA	TRBV20-1	CSARDGLAGGGYNEQFF
TRBJ2-7	few	TRBV12-3/TRBV12-4	CASSLAGGTGSSYEQYF
TRBJ2-5	few	TRBV6-2/TRBV6-3	CASMIAGAETQYF
NA	few	TRBV7-3	CASSLQLGDNEQFF
TRBJ2-5	NA	TRBV29-1	CSTLPGRQGTQYF
TRBJ1-1	few	TRBV29-1	CSVPGQRNTEAFF
TRBJ2-6	NA	TRBV29-1	CSVVLYDGSGANVLTF
TRBJ1-6	NA	TRBV10-2	CASSESGSPPLHF
TRBJ1-2	once	TRBV6-6	CASSYGQGAGYGYTF
TRBJ2-5	many	TRBV3-1	CASSLPGKTQYF
TRBJ2-7	few	TRBV28	CASSLTGTSGRRSYEQYF
TRBJ2-3	NA	TRBV27	CASSRGEVATDTQYF
TRBJ1-6	NA	TRBV5-1	CASSSGDNSPLHF
TRBJ2-6	few	TRBV28	CASRQGAINSGANVLTF
TRBJ2-5	few	TRBV10-3	CAISDPGLAAQETQYF
TRBJ1-6	once	TRBV20-1	CSARGTGQPTGSYNSPLHF
NA	NA	TRBV5-1	CASSDPGQGGEQYF
TRBJ2-5	NA	TRBV5-1	CASSLGSGDQETQYF
NA	many	TRBV7-2	CASSLVGDSSYEQYF
TRBJ2-3	few	TRBV4-1	CASSQDWRTGGTDTQYF
TRBJ2-7	NA	TRBV28	CASFQSGTINKQYF
TRBJ2-7	few	TRBV6-5	CASSYSFDLSYEQYF
TRBJ2-5	NA	TRBV20-1	CSAHDRARSGTQYF
TRBJ1-4	few	TRBV7-9	CASSPMGDKIEKLFF
TRBJ1-1	NA	TRBV6-1	CASGETEDTEAFF
TRBJ2-5	few	TRBV6-2/TRBV6-3	CASSSTSRTSAIQETQYF
TRBJ2-5	NA	TRBV5-1	CASSPTSGRQETQYF
TRBJ2-4	NA	TRBV4-1	CASSQEPQKNIQYF
TRBJ2-2	NA	TRBV29-1	CSVGTGGPGELFF
TRBJ2-2	few	TRBV9	CASSVQPGRPNTGELFF
TRBJ1-5	many	TRBV12-3/TRBV12-4	CASSLAGRGNQPQHF
TRBJ2-5	few	TRBV11-2	CASSQGTSGIQETQYF
TRBJ2-1	many	TRBV12-3/TRBV12-4	CASSLPVGNEQFF
TRBJ2-7	few	TRBV28	CASSSPGREQHF